This T cell receptor (beta chain) was sequenced for a study of blood T cell repertoires in COVID-19. TCRdb keeps only in-frame clones here, not all; method: immunoSEQ multiplex PCR. Of about 330,000 clones detected, under 90% appear once; the ten largest clones hold more than 9%. V was clipped by 0 bases and J by 5 bases; unmatched bases: 9. The CDR3 runs 17 residues. Germline loops: CDR1 SGHRS, CDR2 YFSETQ. Cohort allocation depended upon clinical history that participants reported. The material sequenced was PBMCs or T cells enriched from blood (not recorded which). The receptor was derived from a woman between 18 and 30 years old who had recovered from COVID-19. V is TRBV5-1 and J is TRBJ2-1, with 9 bases aligning to TRBD2. The CDR3 DNA follows: TGCGCCAGCAGCTTGGTGGTAGTAGCGGGAGTGGACAATGAGCAGTTCTTC. Protein: CASSLVVVAGVDNEQFF.